This T cell receptor (beta chain) came from a study of post-analysis software for immune sequencing data. Notes on the study in general: Compared against controls, patients with multiple sclerosis displayed significantly lower normalized Chao1 diversity. The study found TRBV5-6, TRBV5-1 and TRBV20-1 among about five TRBV segments more frequent in patients than controls.

This CDR3 has 14 residues. CDR1 and CDR2 (germline): MGHRA, YSYEKL. V shed 5 bases and J 7 bases; nucleotides not matched to a gene: 6. This clonotype came up a few times. Its specificity is not known. Unique molecular identifiers were present in the TCR beta cDNA libraries. TCRdb called the PCR reads again in MiXCR, with one record for every CDR3 protein. The sample shows 150,000 to 200,000 distinct CDR3 sequences, over 25% of them seen only once. This chain uses TRBV4-1 with TRBJ2-2; 8 nucleotides align to TRBD2. The origin of this receptor is a girl aged 5-17 years with multiple sclerosis. Sequenced sample: blood. This chain's CDR3 is CASSSPGGFGELFF. The CDR3 DNA is TGCGCCAGCAGCTCACCGGGGGGGTTCGGGGAGCTGTTTTTT.